These 15 T cell receptor beta chains originate from one sample sequenced in a study of blood T cell repertoires in COVID-19. The assay was immunoSEQ multiplex PCR, and TCRdb's table has in-frame clones only and misses some. The data contain under 50,000 clones, about nine tenths of them singletons. Sequences were obtained from peripheral blood. These receptors originate from a human donor in a cohort sampled during active COVID-19.

The chain uses TRBV7-9 and TRBJ2-2, with 7 bases fitting TRBD2. This CDR3 has 15 amino acids. From germline, CDR1 is SEHNR and CDR2 FQNEAQ (reference sequence). The V and J ends lost 4 bases and 6 bases, in that order; junction bases with no gene match: 8. The CDR3 here is CASSSRTGGPGELFF. CDR3 sequence (DNA): TGTGCCAGCAGCTCAAGGACGGGGGGACCCGGGGAGCTGTTTTTT.

This chain joins TRBV19 and TRBJ1-2; D is unclear. V dropped 5 bases and J dropped 0 bases, with 13 bases sitting between them. The CDR3 has 15 residues. Germline V gene lookup returns CDR1 LNHDA and CDR2 SQIVND (reference sequence). CDR3 sequence (DNA): TGTGCCAGTAGTTCCGGGAGAGGAGCTAACTATGGCTACACCTTC. Encoded protein: CASSSGRGANYGYTF.

The rearrangement uses TRBV18 and TRBJ2-6; 11 bases match TRBD2. CDR1 is KGHSH, CDR2 LQKENI, per germline. J gave up 4 bases and V 5 bases, and 10 bases lay outside the gene matches. CDR3 length equals 18 residues. CDR3 coding DNA: TGTGCCAGCTCATACCCGACTAGCGGGGCCATGGGGGCCAACGTCCTGACTTTC. Translated, it gives CASSYPTSGAMGANVLTF.

This chain's CDR3 is CASSISASYNEQFF. The CDR3 DNA reads TGTGCCAGTAGTATAAGCGCCTCCTACAATGAGCAGTTCTTC. This chain uses TRBV19 with TRBJ2-1; D unresolved. V was trimmed by 2 bases and J by 0 bases, leaving 5 bases between them. Germline loops: CDR1 LNHDA, CDR2 SQIVND (reference sequence). The CDR3 consists of 14 residues.

V gene TRBV27 combines with J gene TRBJ1-2; 8 nucleotides align to TRBD1. CDR1 MNHEY and CDR2 SMNVEV come from the germline V gene (reference sequence). The J segment lost 2 bases and the V segment lost 6 bases, leaving 8 bases of the junction unmatched. CDR3 length equals 15 residues. CDR3: CASSPRDRINYGYTF. CDR3 nucleotide sequence: TGTGCCAGCAGCCCTAGGGACAGGATAAACTATGGCTACACCTTC.

The genes are TRBV5-4 and TRBJ2-2; D might be TRBD2 (8 bases). The V end was cut by 1 base, the J end by 4 bases, with 23 bases between. Germline loops: CDR1 SGHNT, CDR2 YYREEE (reference sequence). The length of the CDR3 is 19 residues. The CDR3: CASSLPTGGVRGRTGELFF. The CDR3 region has the DNA TGTGCCAGCAGCTTGCCCACCGGGGGGGTGAGGGGGCGCACCGGGGAGCTGTTTTTT.

This chain connects TRBV5-8 to TRBJ1-6, with D uncertain. This CDR3 spans 13 amino acids. Trimming removed 1 base from V and 7 bases from J, with 6 bases in between. CDR1 and CDR2 (germline): SGHTS, YDEGEE. The CDR3 here is CASSLRRNSPLHF. CDR3 nucleotide sequence: TGTGCCAGCAGCTTGCGGAGGAATTCACCCCTCCACTTT.

The chain employs TRBV4-2 and TRBJ2-5; D is ambiguous. V lost 0 bases, J lost 1 base, and 15 bases lay in between. The CDR3 is 17 amino acids. Germline-derived CDR1 and CDR2 are LGHNA and YNFKEQ. CDR3 coding DNA: TGTGCCAGCAGCCAAGAAAGTGATGTGGCCGTCCAAGAGACCCAGTACTTC. This sequence encodes CASSQESDVAVQETQYF.

The V and J genes are TRBV7-8 and TRBJ1-4; D gene unclear. The CDR3 extends over 15 amino acids. Trimming stripped 6 bases from V and 3 bases from J, with 14 bases between. Germline V gene lookup returns CDR1 SGHVS and CDR2 FQNEAQ. This chain's CDR3 is CASSTTVLSNEKLFF. The CDR3 region has the DNA TGTGCCAGCAGTACAACAGTCCTCTCTAATGAAAAACTGTTTTTT.

This chain connects TRBV29-1 to TRBJ2-7, with D perhaps TRBD1 (6 bases). This CDR3 comprises 13 residues. Germline V lookup: CDR1 SQVTM, CDR2 ANQGSEA. V lost 4 bases, J lost 2 bases, and 12 bases lay in between. Written as DNA, the CDR3 is TGCAGCGTTGGGGGGCAGGGTGCCTACGAGCAGTACTTC. Protein: CSVGGQGAYEQYF.

V gene TRBV6-5 combines with J gene TRBJ2-7; TRBD2 aligns across 7 bases. The trim removed 3 bases at V and 7 bases at J, leaving 12 bases unmatched. Looked up from germline, CDR1 is MNHEY and CDR2 is SVGAGI. This CDR3 has 15 amino acids. Here the CDR3 DNA reads TGTGCCAGCAGTTATGGGGGGGGGAGGAAGAGGGAGCAGTACTTC. This encodes CASSYGGGRKREQYF.

V gene TRBV11-2 combines with J gene TRBJ2-7; 8 positions agree with TRBD2. The germline gives CDR1 SGHAT, CDR2 FQNNGV. V gave up 4 bases and J gave up 6 bases; unmatched junction bases: 5. The CDR3 has 13 residues. CDR3 region: CASSSGLGGEQYF. The CDR3 nucleotides are TGTGCCAGCAGCTCGGGACTAGGCGGCGAGCAGTACTTC. Combining the CDR3 with reference TRBV11-2 and TRBJ2-7 gives the whole variable domain EAGVAQSPRYKIIEKRQSVAFWCNPISGHATLYWYQQILGQGPKLLIQFQNNGVVDDSQLPKDRFSAERLKGVDSTLKIQPAKLEDSAVYLCASSSGLGGEQYFGPGTRLTVT.

The chain joins TRBV28 to TRBJ1-2, with TRBD1 as a possible D gene (6 bases). There are 14 residues in the CDR3. Germline V lookup: CDR1 MDHEN, CDR2 SYDVKM. The V and J ends lost 3 bases and 5 bases respectively, with 13 bases between them. The CDR3 region has the DNA TGTGCCAGCAGTTTCAGGGGAGCAGGTTATGGCTACACCTTC. This translates into CASSFRGAGYGYTF.

The chain couples TRBV7-2 to TRBJ1-1, with D maybe TRBD1 (6 bases). This CDR3 contains 15 residues. Trimming took off 5 bases at V and 4 bases at J, with 17 bases between the two ends. The V gene's germline CDR1 is SGHTA and CDR2 FQGNSA. The CDR3 region is CASSQDQGRITEAFF. Written as DNA, the CDR3 is TGTGCCAGCAGCCAAGACCAGGGGCGGATCACTGAAGCTTTCTTT.

The chain carries TRBV7-2 and TRBJ2-7; 7 bases are a match to TRBD2. Germline trimming cut 7 bases from V and 3 bases from J; bases unmatched to any gene: 9. The germline V gene encodes CDR1 SGHTA and CDR2 FQGNSA. The CDR3 spans 14 residues. The CDR3, as DNA: TGTGCCAGCACCCGAAAGGCGGGGGTCTACGAGCAGTACTTC. Amino acids: CASTRKAGVYEQYF. The entire variable domain, with the rest obtained from reference TRBV7-2 and TRBJ2-7, is as follows: GAGVSQSPSNKVTEKGKDVELRCDPISGHTALYWYRQSLGQGLEFLIYFQGNSAPDKSGLPSDRFSAERTGGSVSTLTIQRTQQEDSAVYLCASTRKAGVYEQYFGPGTRLTVT.